The clone carrying this T cell receptor (beta chain) was found a few times. The data originate from a study of molecular identifiers for immune sequencing clone quantification. The CDR3 extends over 13 amino acids. The ends were cut back, 3 bases at V and 8 bases at J, with 11 bases in the middle. From the PCR reads, TCRdb called clonotypes with MiXCR, one entry per CDR3 protein. The sample has 460,000 or so distinct CDR3 sequences, 20% to 25% seen once. The sample consisted of naive CD8+ T cells from blood, with Jurkat cell RNA spiked in. Subset defined: FACS-sorted CD8+CD4-CCR7+CD45RA+ naive T cells. The V and J genes are TRBV12-3 or TRBV12-4 and TRBJ1-5; D is perhaps TRBD1 (5 bases). This TCR derives from a human donor in good health. Some libraries in this study had Jurkat cell RNA spiked in. CDR3 in DNA: TGTGCCAGCAGTTTTGGGGGATTGGAGCCCCAGCATTTT. The encoded protein is CASSFGGLEPQHF.